A selection of T cell receptor beta chains follows, all from one sample in a study of Tregs in tolerant kidney transplant recipients. The protocol was immunoSEQ multiplex PCR, while the TCRdb copy is restricted to in-frame clones and leaves out a portion. The table shows about 66,000 clones, with approximately 92% occurring only once. This sample comprised CD8+ T cells from blood, obtained before the transplant. The origin of the receptors is a human donor who received a combined kidney and bone marrow transplant. The CDR3 runs from the conserved cysteine through the conserved F or W. A D gene is named only where the DNA matches it firmly. Clone size is not always given. Where it is, it says once, few, many or a class for expanded clones.

DNA: TGTGCCAGCTCGCCCGGGACAGGAGATTACGAGCAGTACTTC; CDR3: CASSPGTGDYEQYF; D: TRBD1; size: .; J: TRBJ2-7; V: TRBV18
DNA: TGTGCCAGCAGTTTATGGTCAGGGTTCTCTGGAAACACCATATATTTT; CDR3: CASSLWSGFSGNTIYF; D: .; size: .; J: TRBJ1-3; V: TRBV28
DNA: TGCGCCAGCAGCCCCCGGTTTGTCGTTTACCAAGAGGGCGAGCAGTACTTC; CDR3: CASSPRFVVYQEGEQYF; D: .; size: .; J: TRBJ2-7; V: TRBV4-1
DNA: TGTGCCAGCACCTATTCTACAGGGGGCCATTCCTACGAGCAGTACTTC; CDR3: CASTYSTGGHSYEQYF; D: TRBD1; size: once; J: TRBJ2-7; V: TRBV27
DNA: TGTGCCAGCAGCCCTAGCGAGACTAGCACAGATACGCAGTATTTT; CDR3: CASSPSETSTDTQYF; D: .; size: .; J: TRBJ2-3; V: TRBV9
DNA: TGTGCCAGCAGCTCAACCGGGACTAGCGGGATCTACAATGAGCAGTTCTTC; CDR3: CASSSTGTSGIYNEQFF; D: TRBD2; size: .; J: TRBJ2-1; V: TRBV9
DNA: TGTGCCAGCAGCTTGGGGGTTCTGACAGCTAACTATGGCTACACCTTC; CDR3: CASSLGVLTANYGYTF; D: .; size: .; J: TRBJ1-2; V: TRBV5-4
DNA: TGTGCCAGCTCACCCGGTGGGGGGATGATCGACTACGAGCAGTACTTC; CDR3: CASSPGGGMIDYEQYF; D: .; size: .; J: TRBJ2-7; V: TRBV18
DNA: TGCGCCAGCTCCTCCCTGGGGGGACTAGCGGGAGGAAATGAGCAGTTCTTC; CDR3: CASSSLGGLAGGNEQFF; D: TRBD2; size: once; J: TRBJ2-1; V: TRBV5-1
DNA: TGTGCCAGCAGCCTGCTAGCGGGAGCCCCGGGGAACACCGGGGAGCTGTTTTTT; CDR3: CASSLLAGAPGNTGELFF; D: TRBD2; size: .; J: TRBJ2-2; V: TRBV7-3
DNA: TGTGCCAGCAGTTCAGGGTGGGAGCAGTACTTC; CDR3: CASSSGWEQYF; D: .; size: .; J: TRBJ2-7; V: TRBV27
DNA: TGTGCCAGCAGCACCGGGACTAGCGCGCATGAGCAGTTCTTC; CDR3: CASSTGTSAHEQFF; D: TRBD2; size: .; J: TRBJ2-1; V: TRBV27
DNA: TGTGCCAGCAGCTTAGTCGGGGGGCTCAGTTGGGACACCATATATTTT; CDR3: CASSLVGGLSWDTIYF; D: .; size: once; J: TRBJ1-3; V: TRBV7-2
DNA: TGTGCCAGCAGTTTACTCCGGACAGGGGCAGAGGGCACTGAAGCTTTCTTT; CDR3: CASSLLRTGAEGTEAFF; D: TRBD1; size: .; J: TRBJ1-1; V: TRBV28
DNA: TGCAGCGTTGACAGGTACACTGAAGCTTTCTTT; CDR3: CSVDRYTEAFF; D: .; size: .; J: TRBJ1-1; V: TRBV29-1
DNA: TGTGCCAGCAGCTTACCGGATAGCTCAGCCTACAATGAGCAGTTCTTC; CDR3: CASSLPDSSAYNEQFF; D: .; size: .; J: TRBJ2-1; V: TRBV11-3
DNA: TGCAGCGTTTTGGGACAGTACAATGAGCAGTTCTTC; CDR3: CSVLGQYNEQFF; D: TRBD1; size: .; J: TRBJ2-1; V: TRBV29-1
DNA: TGTGCCAGCACACTACGACAGGGAATAACCTACGAGCAGTACTTC; CDR3: CASTLRQGITYEQYF; D: TRBD1; size: .; J: TRBJ2-7; V: TRBV27
DNA: TGTGCCAGGGCCGTCGGGAGCGGAGAGCAGTTCTTC; CDR3: CARAVGSGEQFF; D: .; size: .; J: TRBJ2-1; V: TRBV2
DNA: TGTGCCAGCGTGGGCACTCTTTACAATGAGCAGTTCTTC; CDR3: CASVGTLYNEQFF; D: .; size: .; J: TRBJ2-1; V: TRBV21-1
DNA: TGTGCCAGCAGCGTAGGAGGTTCTAGCAATCAGCCCCAGCATTTT; CDR3: CASSVGGSSNQPQHF; D: .; size: .; J: TRBJ1-5; V: TRBV9
DNA: TGCGCCAGCAGGGGGGCAGGTTTAACAGCTTTCTTT; CDR3: CASRGAGLTAFF; D: .; size: once; J: TRBJ1-1; V: TRBV5-1
DNA: TGTGCCAGCAGTTATGCCAACAGGGCTGAAGCTTTCTTT; CDR3: CASSYANRAEAFF; D: .; size: .; J: TRBJ1-1; V: TRBV6-5
DNA: TGTGCCAGTAGTTGGGACTCGTACAATGAGCAGTTCTTC; CDR3: CASSWDSYNEQFF; D: .; size: once; J: TRBJ2-1; V: TRBV19
DNA: TGTGCCAGCAGCTTGGACAGGGGGTTTACGTGGGAGCAGTACTTC; CDR3: CASSLDRGFTWEQYF; D: TRBD1; size: few; J: TRBJ2-7; V: TRBV5-4
DNA: TGTGCCACTGGGACAGGGGTCATGAACACCGGGGAGCTGTTTTTT; CDR3: CATGTGVMNTGELFF; D: TRBD1; size: .; J: TRBJ2-2; V: TRBV19
DNA: TGTGCCAGCAGCAAAGGAGACAGGGGGAGGAACACTGAAGCTTTCTTT; CDR3: CASSKGDRGRNTEAFF; D: .; size: .; J: TRBJ1-1; V: TRBV21-1
DNA: TGTGCCAGCAGCTGGAGTCGAACTTACGAGCAGTACTTC; CDR3: CASSWSRTYEQYF; D: .; size: .; J: TRBJ2-7; V: TRBV13
DNA: TGTGCCAGCAGCTTACTTAGCGGGGGGCCCACCCCTAGCCACAATGAGCAGTTCTTC; CDR3: CASSLLSGGPTPSHNEQFF; D: TRBD2; size: .; J: TRBJ2-1; V: TRBV11-3
DNA: TGCGCCAGCAGCCAAGGACAGAACACCGGGGAGCTGTTTTTT; CDR3: CASSQGQNTGELFF; D: .; size: .; J: TRBJ2-2; V: TRBV4-3
DNA: TGTGCCAGCAGGGAGTCAGGGTACAATGAGCAGTTCTTC; CDR3: CASRESGYNEQFF; D: .; size: .; J: TRBJ2-1; V: TRBV11-3
DNA: TGTGCCAGCAGCCCCCGGACAGGGGGCGGCTATGGCTACACCTTC; CDR3: CASSPRTGGGYGYTF; D: TRBD1; size: once; J: TRBJ1-2; V: TRBV9
DNA: TGTGCCAGCAGCGTAGAAGGTAGCGGAGGTTACACCGGGGAGCTGTTTTTT; CDR3: CASSVEGSGGYTGELFF; D: .; size: .; J: TRBJ2-2; V: TRBV9
DNA: TGTGCCAGCAGTTCCGCTAGCGGAGCCTCCTACAATGAGCAGTTCTTC; CDR3: CASSSASGASYNEQFF; D: TRBD2; size: .; J: TRBJ2-1; V: TRBV6-5
DNA: TGTGCCAGCAGCGAAACCGGACTAGCGCCAGATACGCAGTATTTT; CDR3: CASSETGLAPDTQYF; D: TRBD2; size: .; J: TRBJ2-3; V: TRBV9
DNA: TGTGCCAGCAGCAGGACAAGTGTAAGGGATGAAAAACTGTTTTTT; CDR3: CASSRTSVRDEKLFF; D: .; size: .; J: TRBJ1-4; V: TRBV7-9
DNA: TGTGCCACCAGCAGAGATGGGGGCGGGTCGGCGTCCCAGTACTTC; CDR3: CATSRDGGGSASQYF; D: .; size: .; J: TRBJ2-5; V: TRBV15
DNA: TGTGCCAGCAGCCCATCCGGACAGGACTACTATGGCTACACCTTC; CDR3: CASSPSGQDYYGYTF; D: TRBD1; size: .; J: TRBJ1-2; V: TRBV7-6
DNA: TGTGCCAGCAGCTTGGTGCTTACTAGCACAGATACGCAGTATTTT; CDR3: CASSLVLTSTDTQYF; D: .; size: .; J: TRBJ2-3; V: TRBV5-6
DNA: TGTGCCAGCAGCGGCCGGGACTTTGAAGAGACCCAGTACTTC; CDR3: CASSGRDFEETQYF; D: .; size: .; J: TRBJ2-5; V: TRBV9
DNA: TGCAGCGTTGAAGATGGGGACATTCTGCGGGGAAACACCATATATTTT; CDR3: CSVEDGDILRGNTIYF; D: .; size: .; J: TRBJ1-3; V: TRBV29-1
DNA: TGTGCCAGCAGCAGATCAAGCGGGAGGGCGGGGGATGAGCAGTTCTTC; CDR3: CASSRSSGRAGDEQFF; D: TRBD2; size: once; J: TRBJ2-1; V: TRBV7-2